This T cell receptor beta chain was documented in a study of response to subunit inactivated influenza vaccine. TCRdb re-derived calls from the RT-PCR reads in MiXCR, one entry per CDR3 protein. The sample has about 570,000 distinct CDR3 sequences; approximately 10% are singletons. This clonotype was counted many times. The junction and the germline gene differ at one end; a read error may be behind it. This CDR3 region has 13 residues. Germline V gene lookup returns CDR1 SGHTA and CDR2 FQGNSA. This sample was shared with a second study, whose subject was T cells expressing NK-cell markers. That paper states: Template switching by 5'RACE with UMIs generated the TCR beta cDNA. Sorted CD3+CD56+NKG2C+, CD3+CD56+NKG2C- and CD3+CD56-NKG2C+ T cells supplied TCR beta repertoires. NKG2C+ dominant clonotype frequencies in six or seven donors were 1.0-7.0% of CD8+ T cells. For a few donors, these clonotypes were likewise the leading ones in the CD3+CD56-NKG2C+ fraction. Expanded NKG2C+ T cell clones were not confirmed as HCMV-specific.

This material consisted of PBMCs from blood, taken on the day of vaccination. The chain couples TRBV7-2 to TRBJ2-1; D may be TRBD2 (7 bases). This sequence was found in a man aged 45 to 65 who received an inactivated influenza vaccine. The CDR3: CASSLVGGVEQFF. The CDR3 DNA sequence: TGTGCCAGCAGTTTAGTAGGGGGGGTCGAGCAGTTCTTC.